This is a list of T cell receptor beta chains from one sample in a study of glioma-infiltrating T cells. From the multiplex PCR reads, TCRdb called clonotypes with MiXCR, one entry per CDR3 protein. The sample lists about 400,000 distinct CDR3 sequences, roughly two fifths occurring once. Sequencing was carried out using glioma tissue, nonneoplastic brain tissue, or PBMCs (not recorded which). These receptors came from a human donor with low-grade glioma or glioblastoma, undergoing nonglioma brain surgery, or in good health (not recorded which). The CDR3 runs from the conserved cysteine through the conserved F or W. The D gene is left open where the match is weak. Some rows mark clone size as missing; the rest say once, few, many or name a class of expanded clone.

abundance: few; v_gene: TRBV20-1; j_gene: TRBJ2-2; d_gene: TRBD2; CDR3aa: CSARPSGTGELFF; CDR3nt: TGCAGTGCTAGACCTAGCGGGACCGGGGAGCTGTTTTTT
abundance: many; v_gene: TRBV20-1; j_gene: TRBJ2-7; d_gene: TRBD2; CDR3aa: CSALLAGGYEQYF; CDR3nt: TGCAGTGCTTTACTAGCGGGAGGCTACGAGCAGTACTTC
abundance: many; v_gene: TRBV20-1; j_gene: TRBJ2-3; d_gene: .; CDR3aa: CSATGSVDTQYF; CDR3nt: TGCAGTGCGACTGGGTCTGTAGATACGCAGTATTTT
abundance: .; v_gene: TRBV6-2/TRBV6-3; j_gene: TRBJ1-3; d_gene: TRBD1; CDR3aa: CASSYIRDSSPTGGNAIYF; CDR3nt: TGTGCCAGCAGTTACATACGGGACAGCTCACCGACAGGAGGAAACGCCATATATTTT
abundance: .; v_gene: TRBV11-2; j_gene: TRBJ2-7; d_gene: TRBD2; CDR3aa: CASSETSAPIYEQYF; CDR3nt: TGTGCCAGCAGCGAGACTAGCGCGCCAATCTACGAGCAGTACTTC
abundance: few; v_gene: TRBV6-2/TRBV6-3; j_gene: TRBJ2-1; d_gene: .; CDR3aa: CASSPRVTNEQFF; CDR3nt: TGTGCCAGCAGCCCCAGGGTTACGAATGAGCAGTTCTTC
abundance: few; v_gene: TRBV27; j_gene: TRBJ1-5; d_gene: TRBD1; CDR3aa: CASSSGTGFQPQHF; CDR3nt: TGTGCCAGCAGCTCCGGGACAGGGTTTCAGCCCCAGCATTTT
abundance: few; v_gene: TRBV27; j_gene: TRBJ2-5; d_gene: TRBD2; CDR3aa: CASSPGALAGGPSGETQYF; CDR3nt: TGTGCCAGCAGCCCCGGGGCCCTAGCGGGAGGGCCCTCGGGGGAGACCCAGTACTTC
abundance: .; v_gene: TRBV24-1; j_gene: TRBJ2-2; d_gene: .; CDR3aa: CASSPGPAYPGELFF; CDR3nt: TGTGCCAGCAGTCCGGGACCAGCGTACCCTGGGGAGCTGTTTTTT
abundance: many; v_gene: TRBV28; j_gene: TRBJ2-3; d_gene: TRBD2; CDR3aa: CASSFGLAGGPGDTQYF; CDR3nt: TGTGCCAGCAGTTTTGGGTTAGCGGGAGGGCCAGGAGATACGCAGTATTTT
abundance: many; v_gene: TRBV7-2; j_gene: TRBJ2-5; d_gene: .; CDR3aa: CASSRPLQETQYF; CDR3nt: TGTGCCAGCAGCCGCCCATTACAAGAGACCCAGTACTTC